What follows are 14 T cell receptor beta chains derived from one specimen sequenced in a study of cytomegalovirus exposure and HLA in healthy donors. The protocol was immunoSEQ multiplex PCR, while the TCRdb copy is restricted to in-frame clones and leaves out a portion. The sample shows more than 90,000 clones, roughly 92% of them seen only once. Specimen: PBMCs. Receptors originate from a woman in her twenties or thirties in good health and CMV-seropositive.

This rearrangement joins TRBV30 to TRBJ2-7, with 10 bases matching TRBD2. CDR3 length: 15 amino acids. After removal of 6 bases from V and 5 bases from J, the junction contained 13 bases not matched to a gene. Germline CDR1 and CDR2: GTSNPN and SVGIG (reference sequence). The CDR3 DNA follows: TGTGCCTGCGAGGGGGCAGCGGGAGGGCTTGACGAGCAGTACTTC. It codes for CACEGAAGGLDEQYF.

The chain has TRBV6-6 and TRBJ2-1, with TRBD2 identical over 7 bases. The CDR3 is 15 residues long. Germline assignment: CDR1 MNHNY and CDR2 SVGAGI (reference sequence). V was pared by 6 bases and J by 0 bases, with 5 bases of the junction left unmatched. The CDR3 DNA sequence: TGTGCCAGCAGCCCAAGCGGGAACTCCTACAATGAGCAGTTCTTC. Its translation is CASSPSGNSYNEQFF.

The gene calls are TRBV5-6 and TRBJ2-7; no clear D. CDR1 and CDR2 from the germline V gene are SGHDT and YYEEEE. This CDR3 region has 12 residues. V lost 4 bases and J 4 bases, leaving 9 bases between the germline ends. CDR3 loop: CASSDTRYEQYF. The CDR3 DNA sequence: TGTGCCAGCAGCGATACTCGGTACGAGCAGTACTTC. Supplemented by reference TRBV5-6 and TRBJ2-7, the full variable domain reads DAGVTQSPTHLIKTRGQQVTLRCSPKSGHDTVSWYQQALGQGPQFIFQYYEEEERQRGNFPDRFSGHQFPNYSSELNVNALLLGDSALYLCASSDTRYEQYFGPGTRLTVT.

The gene calls are TRBV5-4 and TRBJ2-1; D might be TRBD2 (6 bases). Germline V gene sequence: CDR1 SGHNT, CDR2 YYREEE (reference sequence). This CDR3 is 16 amino acids long. V was pared by 0 bases and J by 9 bases, with 19 bases between. Here the CDR3 reads CASSLGLAGRVGEQFF. The DNA for the CDR3 is TGTGCCAGCAGCTTGGGACTTGCGGGACGGGTGGGTGAGCAGTTCTTC.

J is TRBJ1-5 and V is TRBV6-5; no clear D gene. The germline gives CDR1 MNHEY, CDR2 SVGAGI. The CDR3 covers 13 residues. V was pared by 6 bases and J by 4 bases, with 10 bases between. CDR3 bases: TGTGCCAGCAGGCGGGGAACTAATCAGCCCCAGCATTTT. This sequence encodes CASRRGTNQPQHF.

The gene calls are TRBV6-6 and TRBJ1-3; D call uncertain. CDR3 length: 15 amino acids. Germline V gene data show CDR1 as MNHNY and CDR2 as SVGAGI (reference sequence). Trimming pared 2 bases from V and 2 bases from J, leaving 10 bases between. CDR3 in amino acids: CASSYEVPAGNTIYF. The CDR3 bases are TGTGCCAGCAGTTACGAGGTACCCGCTGGAAACACCATATATTTT.

This clone came up once. This chain joins TRBV18 and TRBJ2-7; 8 bases map to TRBD1. This CDR3 is 13 amino acids long. Trimming removed 5 bases from V and 7 bases from J; junction bases left unmatched: 7. The germline gives CDR1 KGHSH, CDR2 LQKENI. CDR3 sequence reads: CASSADRAWEQYF. The CDR3 nucleotides read TGTGCCAGCTCAGCGGACAGGGCGTGGGAGCAGTACTTC.

J is TRBJ2-7 and V is TRBV11-2; D is possibly TRBD1 (5 bases). V was pared by 8 bases and J by 4 bases, with 18 bases between. Per germline, CDR1 SGHAT and CDR2 FQNNGV. CDR3 length: 14 residues. CDR3 sequence: CASLPDPRAYEQYF. The CDR3 nucleotides read TGTGCCAGCCTGCCTGATCCCAGGGCGTACGAGCAGTACTTC.

The chain is built from TRBV6-1 and TRBJ2-1, with a possible D match to TRBD2 (6 bases). Germline values: CDR1 MNHNS, CDR2 SASEGT. Trimming took off 2 bases at V and 15 bases at J, with 14 bases between the two ends. The CDR3 sequence is 12 residues long. CDR3 region: CASSELVNGGFF. In DNA, the CDR3 is TGTGCCAGCAGTGAATTGGTCAACGGGGGGTTCTTC.

V gene TRBV11-2 combines with J gene TRBJ2-3; weak D call: TRBD2 (5 bases). CDR1 and CDR2 from the germline V gene are SGHAT and FQNNGV. Trimming took off 2 bases at V and 7 bases at J, with 22 bases between the two ends. The CDR3 runs to 17 residues. The chain's CDR3 is CASSLPANTGTRNTQYF. The CDR3 DNA follows: TGTGCCAGCAGCTTACCAGCTAATACGGGAACCCGGAATACGCAGTATTTT.

This clone was found once. The V gene is TRBV28, the J gene TRBJ1-5; tentatively, D is TRBD1 (5 bases). V was shortened by 3 bases and J by 6 bases, with 27 bases between the two germline ends. The CDR3 extends over 19 amino acids. The germline V gene encodes CDR1 MDHEN and CDR2 SYDVKM. The DNA for the CDR3 is TGTGCCAGCAGTTTGTTCACTTTGGAGGGGAGAGCTACCAGTCAGCCCCAGCATTTT. This sequence encodes CASSLFTLEGRATSQPQHF. The whole variable domain, remainder taken from reference TRBV28 and TRBJ1-5, is DVKVTQSSRYLVKRTGEKVFLECVQDMDHENMFWYRQDPGLGLRLIYFSYDVKMKEKGDIPEGYSVSREKKERFSLILESASTNQTSMYLCASSLFTLEGRATSQPQHFGDGTRLSIL.

The chain is built from TRBV29-1 and TRBJ2-4; 11 nucleotides match TRBD1. This CDR3 region has 14 residues. Losses at the gene ends were 1 base for V and 7 bases for J; bases not matched to a gene: 3. Germline V gene sequence: CDR1 SQVTM, CDR2 ANQGSEA. The CDR3 coding sequence is TGCAGCGTTGAAGGCGGACAGGGGGCGAACATTCAGTACTTC. Protein sequence: CSVEGGQGANIQYF.

This rearrangement joins TRBV7-9 to TRBJ2-1; 7 positions match TRBD1. CDR3 size: 15 residues. V was clipped by 3 bases and J by 5 bases; unmatched bases: 7. CDR1 and CDR2 (germline): SEHNR, FQNEAQ (reference sequence). The chain's CDR3 is CASSFWGQIDNEQFF. CDR3 DNA: TGTGCCAGCAGCTTTTGGGGACAGATTGACAATGAGCAGTTCTTC.

J is TRBJ1-1 and V is TRBV29-1, with a tentative D call TRBD1 (5 bases). Germline V gene data show CDR1 as SQVTM and CDR2 as ANQGSEA. CDR3 length equals 8 residues. The ends were cut back, 7 bases at V and 11 bases at J, with 8 bases in the middle. CDR3 in amino acids: CSAGGAFF. The CDR3 coding sequence is TGCAGCGCTGGGGGGGCTTTCTTT.